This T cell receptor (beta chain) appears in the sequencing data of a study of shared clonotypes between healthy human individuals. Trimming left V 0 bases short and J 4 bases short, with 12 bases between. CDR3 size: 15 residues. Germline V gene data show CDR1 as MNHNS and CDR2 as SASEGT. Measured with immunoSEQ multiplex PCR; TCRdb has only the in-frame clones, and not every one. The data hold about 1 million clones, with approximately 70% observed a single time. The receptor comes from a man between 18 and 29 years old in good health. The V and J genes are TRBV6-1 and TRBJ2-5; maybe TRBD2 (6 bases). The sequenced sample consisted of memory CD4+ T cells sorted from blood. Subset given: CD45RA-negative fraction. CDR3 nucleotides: TGTGCCAGCAGTGAAGCTTGGCAGGGAGGAGAGACCCAGTACTTC. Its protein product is CASSEAWQGGETQYF.